One and the same sample provided the 5 T cell receptor beta chains below, sequenced in a study of CD8 T cells in ankylosing spondylitis. Study-wide points: A TCR beta motif of fewer than 10 highly homologous variants seemed to mark ankylosing spondylitis blood.

Antigens for these TCRs are unknown. TCRdb re-derived calls from the 5' RACE reads in MiXCR, one entry per CDR3 protein. The sample carries about 450,000 distinct CDR3 sequences, 25% to 30% recorded once. Material for sequencing was blood, either unsorted or a sorted T cell fraction (not recorded which). These receptors came from a male donor with ankylosing spondylitis.

The chain carries TRBV12-3 or TRBV12-4 and TRBJ1-5; D ambiguous. This CDR3 spans 13 amino acids. V gave up 8 bases and J gave up 6 bases, with 14 bases separating them. DNA of the CDR3: TGTGCCAGCTCAGGAGCCGTAACTCAGCCCCAGCATTTT. Amino acid sequence: CASSGAVTQPQHF.

The genes are TRBV5-5 and TRBJ1-1; 7 bases are a match to TRBD1. Germline V CDR1 and CDR2: SGHKS, YYEKEE (reference sequence). J lost 1 base, V lost 4 bases, and 7 bases had no gene match. CDR3 length: 15 amino acids. DNA of the CDR3: TGTGCCAGCAGCATCCCGGGACAGAAGAACACTGAAGCTTTCTTT. Its protein is CASSIPGQKNTEAFF.

The chain couples TRBV20-1 to TRBJ1-2; unclear D gene. With 3 bases removed from V and 1 base from J, the gap between germline ends came to 6 bases. CDR1 DFQATT and CDR2 SNEGSKA come from the germline V gene (reference sequence). The CDR3 is 12 residues long. Written as DNA, the CDR3 is TGCAGTGCTAGCACTTATAACTATGGCTACACCTTC. This translates into CSASTYNYGYTF.

The chain joins TRBV7-9 to TRBJ1-6; 9 positions agree with TRBD1. The germline gives CDR1 SEHNR, CDR2 FQNEAQ (reference sequence). V was pared by 3 bases and J by 5 bases, with 8 bases of the junction left unmatched. CDR3 length equals 17 residues. DNA of the CDR3: TGTGCCAGCAGCTTTACTACAGGGGGCATGGATAATTCACCCCTCCACTTT. This sequence encodes CASSFTTGGMDNSPLHF.

This clonotype was detected only a few times. J is TRBJ1-4 and V is TRBV29-1, with TRBD1 identical over 12 bases. Germline V gene data show CDR1 as SQVTM and CDR2 as ANQGSEA. The V gene end was trimmed by 6 bases and the J gene end by 7 bases; junction bases not matched to a gene: 3. The CDR3 has 13 residues. The CDR3 sequence is CSVPGQGAEKLFF. The CDR3 DNA reads TGCAGCGTACCGGGACAGGGGGCTGAAAAACTGTTTTTT.